This is a list of T cell receptor beta chains from one sample in a study of blood T cells in healthy people across ages. TCRdb reprocessed the 5' RACE reads with MiXCR, giving one entry per CDR3 protein. Of 600,000 to 850,000 distinct CDR3 sequences in the sample, just under 25% were seen once. These data are also associated with another study on T cells of mothers and their children.

What was sequenced was blood. Receptors originate from a boy younger than 18 in good health. Both conserved end residues are part of each CDR3. A D gene is named only where the DNA matches it firmly. The listing skips clone size in some rows; elsewhere it reads once, few, many or a size class.

v_call,d_call,j_call,clone_size,cdr3_nt,cdr3_aa
TRBV12-3/TRBV12-4,.,TRBJ1-6,once,TGTGCCAGCAGTCAAGCCAGCAACTATAATTCACCCCTCCACTTC,CASSQASNYNSPLHF
TRBV29-1,.,TRBJ2-5,many,TGCAGCGGGCTCGATCGGTGGAGGGAGACCCAGTACTTC,CSGLDRWRETQYF
TRBV20-1,TRBD1,TRBJ2-7,few,TGCAGTGCTTGGGGACAGGGATTTGAGCAGTACTTC,CSAWGQGFEQYF
TRBV14,.,TRBJ2-2,few,TGTGCCAGCTCCCTCGGGGTGCCCGGGGAGCTGTTTTTT,CASSLGVPGELFF
TRBV7-9,.,TRBJ2-3,.,TGTGCCAGCAGTCCCAAGGGAACGACAGCTAGCACAGATACGCAGTATTTT,CASSPKGTTASTDTQYF
TRBV10-3,TRBD2,TRBJ2-3,.,TGTGCCATCAGTGAGTCCCCGGGAGGTCTCACAGATACGCAGTATTTT,CAISESPGGLTDTQYF
TRBV4-1,.,TRBJ2-5,few,TGCGCCAGCAGCCAATCCACCCAGAGCAAGGAGACCCAGTACTTC,CASSQSTQSKETQYF
TRBV27,.,TRBJ2-1,.,TGTGCCAGCAGTTTATTGGGGGTCAATGAGCAGTTCTTC,CASSLLGVNEQFF
TRBV29-1,TRBD2,TRBJ2-1,.,TGCAGCGTTGGACTAGCGGGGGGGACTCCCTACAATGAGCAGTTCTTC,CSVGLAGGTPYNEQFF
TRBV3-1,.,TRBJ1-2,few,TGTGCCAGCAGCCAAGGGGCAACACAGGGTATCCATGGCTACACCTTC,CASSQGATQGIHGYTF
TRBV7-6,.,TRBJ2-1,.,TGTGCCAGCGGCACTAGCATCCATGAGCAGTTCTTC,CASGTSIHEQFF
TRBV29-1,.,TRBJ1-5,few,TGCAGCGTTGAGCTTCGTCAGCCCCAGCATTTT,CSVELRQPQHF
TRBV10-1,.,TRBJ2-7,few,TGCGCCAGTGGAGGAGGGCAGGGAAAAAACTACGAGCAGTACTTC,CASGGGQGKNYEQYF
TRBV13,TRBD1,TRBJ1-2,few,TGTGCCAGCCGGACAGGGGGAGATTATGGCTACACCTTC,CASRTGGDYGYTF
TRBV4-3,.,TRBJ2-3,.,TGCGCCAGCAGCCAAGATCGACAAATAGCTACAGATACGCAGTATTTT,CASSQDRQIATDTQYF
TRBV29-1,.,TRBJ2-1,many,TGCAGCGGATACCGGGACCGCTTGTACAATGAGCAGTTCTTC,CSGYRDRLYNEQFF
TRBV7-9,.,TRBJ2-5,.,TGTGCCAGCAGCTCTAACACCAGGGCACGGGAGCAGTACTTC,CASSSNTRAREQYF
TRBV5-5,.,TRBJ2-3,.,TGTGCCAGCAGCTTGTCGAGAGGACTCGTTTTAGATACGCAGTATTTT,CASSLSRGLVLDTQYF
TRBV10-3,TRBD1,TRBJ2-1,.,TGTGCCTCCCAGGGAGTGAGACAGGGCAATGAGCAGTTCTTC,CASQGVRQGNEQFF
TRBV11-2,TRBD2,TRBJ2-5,.,TGTGCCAGCAACCAACTAGCGGGGGAAGAGACCCAGTACTTC,CASNQLAGEETQYF
TRBV6-5,.,TRBJ1-1,many,TGTGCCAGCAGTTACTCGGGCGGCACTGAAGCTTTCTTT,CASSYSGGTEAFF
TRBV20-1,.,TRBJ2-7,.,TGCAGTGCCATTCTGGCGGAGAGCTCCTACGAGCAGTACTTC,CSAILAESSYEQYF
TRBV3-1,.,TRBJ1-1,few,TGTGCCAGCAGCCAAGTGAAACCGGGGGGAAAGCAGGAAGCTTTCTTT,CASSQVKPGGKQEAFF
TRBV2,TRBD1,TRBJ2-2,few,TGTGCCAGCACGGGACAGGGCACCGGGGAGCTGTTTTTT,CASTGQGTGELFF
TRBV3-1,.,TRBJ2-5,.,TGTGCCAGCAGCCAAGACGGGGCTACGGAGACCCAGTACTTC,CASSQDGATETQYF
TRBV5-1,TRBD2,TRBJ2-5,few,TGCGCCAGCAGCTCCACCGGGGGAGGGGAAGAGACCCAGTACTTC,CASSSTGGGEETQYF
TRBV14,.,TRBJ1-6,few,TGTGCCAGCAGCCATCCCAAAGGGGTTAAGAATTCACCCCTCCACTTT,CASSHPKGVKNSPLHF